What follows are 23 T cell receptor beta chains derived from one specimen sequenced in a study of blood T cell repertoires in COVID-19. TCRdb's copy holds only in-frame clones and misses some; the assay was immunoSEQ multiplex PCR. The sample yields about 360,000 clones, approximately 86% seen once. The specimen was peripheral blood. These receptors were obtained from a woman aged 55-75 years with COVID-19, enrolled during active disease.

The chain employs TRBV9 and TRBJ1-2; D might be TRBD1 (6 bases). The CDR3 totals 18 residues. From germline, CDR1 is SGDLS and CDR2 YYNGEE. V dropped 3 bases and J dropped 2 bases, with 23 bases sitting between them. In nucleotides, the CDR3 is TGTGCCAGCAGCGCTAGAGGGGGACCTCTAGGGAAAAACTATGGCTACACCTTC. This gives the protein CASSARGGPLGKNYGYTF. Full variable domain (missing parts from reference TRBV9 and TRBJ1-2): DSGVTQTPKHLITATGQRVTLRCSPRSGDLSVYWYQQSLDQGLQFLIQYYNGEERAKGNILERFSAQQFPDLHSELNLSSLELGDSALYFCASSARGGPLGKNYGYTFGSGTRLTVV.

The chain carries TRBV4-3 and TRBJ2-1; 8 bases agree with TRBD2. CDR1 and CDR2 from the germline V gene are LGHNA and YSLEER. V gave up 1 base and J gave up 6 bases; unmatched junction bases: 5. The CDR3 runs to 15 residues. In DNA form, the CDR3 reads TGCGCCAGCAGCCAAGCGGGGGGGCCGACCAATGAGCAGTTCTTC. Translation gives CASSQAGGPTNEQFF.

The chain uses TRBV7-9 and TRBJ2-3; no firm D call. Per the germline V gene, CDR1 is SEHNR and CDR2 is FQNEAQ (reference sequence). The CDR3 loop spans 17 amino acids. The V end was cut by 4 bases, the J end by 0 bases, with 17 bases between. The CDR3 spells CASSSKGYRDSTDTQYF. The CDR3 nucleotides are TGTGCCAGCAGCTCCAAAGGATACAGAGATAGCACAGATACGCAGTATTTT.

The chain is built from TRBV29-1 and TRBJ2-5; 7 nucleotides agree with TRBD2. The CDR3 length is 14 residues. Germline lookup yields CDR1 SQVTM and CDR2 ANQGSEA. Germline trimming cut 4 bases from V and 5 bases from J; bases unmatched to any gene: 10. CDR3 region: CSVVRQGGAETQYF. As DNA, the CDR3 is TGCAGCGTTGTTAGGCAGGGAGGGGCCGAGACCCAGTACTTC. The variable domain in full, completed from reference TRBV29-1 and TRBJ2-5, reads SAVISQKPSRDICQRGTSLTIQCQVDSQVTMMFWYRQQPGQSLTLIATANQGSEATYESGFVIDKFPISRPNLTFSTLTVSNMSPEDSSIYLCSVVRQGGAETQYFGPGTRLLVL.

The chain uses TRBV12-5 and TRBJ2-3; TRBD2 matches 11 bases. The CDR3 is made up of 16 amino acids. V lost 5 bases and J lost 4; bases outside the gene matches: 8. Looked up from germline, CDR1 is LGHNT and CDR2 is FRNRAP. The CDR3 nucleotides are TGTGCTAGTGGTCCCGGGACTAGCGGTCTGGCAGATACGCAGTATTTT. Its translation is CASGPGTSGLADTQYF.

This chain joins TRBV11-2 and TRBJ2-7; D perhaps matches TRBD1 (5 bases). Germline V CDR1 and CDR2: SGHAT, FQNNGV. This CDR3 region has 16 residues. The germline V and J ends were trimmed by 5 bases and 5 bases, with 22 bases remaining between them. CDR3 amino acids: CASSPAPVRELDEQYF. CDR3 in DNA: TGTGCCAGCAGCCCAGCCCCTGTCAGGGAATTGGACGAGCAGTACTTC.

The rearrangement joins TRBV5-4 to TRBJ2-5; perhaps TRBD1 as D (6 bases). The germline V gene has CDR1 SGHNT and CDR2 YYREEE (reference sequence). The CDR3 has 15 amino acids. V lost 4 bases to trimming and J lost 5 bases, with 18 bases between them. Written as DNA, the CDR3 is TGTGCCAGCAGCCCATCACAGGGATTAGCGGAGACCCAGTACTTC. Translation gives CASSPSQGLAETQYF. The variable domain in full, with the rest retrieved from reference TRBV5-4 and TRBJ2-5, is ETGVTQSPTHLIKTRGQQVTLRCSSQSGHNTVSWYQQALGQGPQFIFQYYREEENGRGNFPPRFSGLQFPNYSSELNVNALELDDSALYLCASSPSQGLAETQYFGPGTRLLVL.

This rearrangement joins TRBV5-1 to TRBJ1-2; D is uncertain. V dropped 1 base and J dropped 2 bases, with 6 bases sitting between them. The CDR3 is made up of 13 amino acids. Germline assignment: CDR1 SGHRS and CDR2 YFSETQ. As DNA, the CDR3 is TGCGCCAGCAGCTTGCTGAGCAACTATGGCTACACCTTC. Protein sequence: CASSLLSNYGYTF.

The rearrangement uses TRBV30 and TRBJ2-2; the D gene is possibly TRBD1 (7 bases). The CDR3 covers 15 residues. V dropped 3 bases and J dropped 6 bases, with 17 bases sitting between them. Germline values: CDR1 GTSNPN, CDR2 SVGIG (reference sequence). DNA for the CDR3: TGTGCCTGGAGCTTACCGGGACAGCGGGCCGGGGAGCTGTTTTTT. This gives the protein CAWSLPGQRAGELFF.

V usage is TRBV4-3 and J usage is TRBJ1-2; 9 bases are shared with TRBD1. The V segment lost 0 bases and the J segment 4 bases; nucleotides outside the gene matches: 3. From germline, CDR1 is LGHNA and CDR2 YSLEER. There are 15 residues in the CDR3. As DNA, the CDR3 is TGCGCCAGCAGCCAAGAGGCGACAGGGGGCTATGGCTACACCTTC. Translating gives CASSQEATGGYGYTF.

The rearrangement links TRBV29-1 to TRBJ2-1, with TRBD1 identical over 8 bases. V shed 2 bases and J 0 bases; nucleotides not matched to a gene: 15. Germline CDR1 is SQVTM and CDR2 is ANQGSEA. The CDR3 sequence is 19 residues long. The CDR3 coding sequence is TGCAGCGTTGAACAGGGGGCTTGGGCCCTGGAGAGCTCCTACAATGAGCAGTTCTTC. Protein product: CSVEQGAWALESSYNEQFF.

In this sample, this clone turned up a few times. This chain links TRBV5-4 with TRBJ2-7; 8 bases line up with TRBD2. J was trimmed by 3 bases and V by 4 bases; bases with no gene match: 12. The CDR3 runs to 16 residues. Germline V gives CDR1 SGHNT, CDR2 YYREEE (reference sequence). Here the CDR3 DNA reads TGTGCCAGCAGCCTTGATTCCGGGACTAGGGTCTACGAGCAGTACTTC. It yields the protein CASSLDSGTRVYEQYF.

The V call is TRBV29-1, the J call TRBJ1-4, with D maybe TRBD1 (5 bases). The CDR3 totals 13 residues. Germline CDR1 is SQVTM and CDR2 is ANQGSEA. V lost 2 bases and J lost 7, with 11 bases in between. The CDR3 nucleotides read TGCAGCGTTGAAAGGGGATTCGGTGAAAAACTGTTTTTT. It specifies CSVERGFGEKLFF.

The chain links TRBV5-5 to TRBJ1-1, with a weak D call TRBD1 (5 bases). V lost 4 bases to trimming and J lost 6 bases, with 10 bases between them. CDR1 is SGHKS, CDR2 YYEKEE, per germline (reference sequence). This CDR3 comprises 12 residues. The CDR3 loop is CASSPSGAEAFF. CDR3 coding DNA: TGTGCCAGCAGCCCGTCGGGGGCTGAAGCTTTCTTT.

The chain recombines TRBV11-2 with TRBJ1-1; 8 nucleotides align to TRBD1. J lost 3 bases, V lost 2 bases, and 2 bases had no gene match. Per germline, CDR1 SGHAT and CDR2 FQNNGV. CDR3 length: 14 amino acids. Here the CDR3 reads CASSLIQGDTEAFF. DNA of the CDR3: TGTGCCAGCAGCTTAATACAGGGGGACACTGAAGCTTTCTTT.

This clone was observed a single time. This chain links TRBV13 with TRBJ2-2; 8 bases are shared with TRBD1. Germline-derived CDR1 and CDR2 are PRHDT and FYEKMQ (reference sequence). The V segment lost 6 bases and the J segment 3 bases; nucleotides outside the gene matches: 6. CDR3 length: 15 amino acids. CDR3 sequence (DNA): TGTGCCAGCAGTCTACCGGGACAGGACACCGGGGAGCTGTTTTTT. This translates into CASSLPGQDTGELFF.

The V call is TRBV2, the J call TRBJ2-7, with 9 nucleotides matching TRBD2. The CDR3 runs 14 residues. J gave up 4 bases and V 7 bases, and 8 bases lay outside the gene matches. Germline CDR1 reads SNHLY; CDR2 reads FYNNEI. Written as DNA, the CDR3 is TGTGCCAGCACTATTAGCGGGGGAATTTACGAGCAGTACTTC. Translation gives CASTISGGIYEQYF.

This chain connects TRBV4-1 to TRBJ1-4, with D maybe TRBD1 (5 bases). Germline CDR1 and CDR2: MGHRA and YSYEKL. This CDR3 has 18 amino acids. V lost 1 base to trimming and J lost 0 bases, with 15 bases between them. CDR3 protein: CASSQGSGALATNEKLFF. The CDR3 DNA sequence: TGCGCCAGCAGCCAAGGCAGTGGGGCCCTCGCAACTAATGAAAAACTGTTTTTT.

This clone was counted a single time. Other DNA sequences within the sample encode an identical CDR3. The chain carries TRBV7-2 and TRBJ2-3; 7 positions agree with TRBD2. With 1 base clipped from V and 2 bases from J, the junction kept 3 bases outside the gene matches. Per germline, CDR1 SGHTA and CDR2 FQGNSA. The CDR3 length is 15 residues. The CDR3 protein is CASSLGAGDTDTQYF. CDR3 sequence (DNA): TGTGCCAGCAGCTTAGGTGCGGGGGACACAGATACGCAGTATTTT. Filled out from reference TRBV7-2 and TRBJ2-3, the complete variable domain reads GAGVSQSPSNKVTEKGKDVELRCDPISGHTALYWYRQSLGQGLEFLIYFQGNSAPDKSGLPSDRFSAERTGGSVSTLTIQRTQQEDSAVYLCASSLGAGDTDTQYFGPGTRLTVL.

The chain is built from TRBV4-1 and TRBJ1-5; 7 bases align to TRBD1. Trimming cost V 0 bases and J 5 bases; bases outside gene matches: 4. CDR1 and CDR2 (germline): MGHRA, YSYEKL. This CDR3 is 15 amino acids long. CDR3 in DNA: TGCGCCAGCAGCCAAGAAGGGGGCGGGGATCAGCCCCAGCATTTT. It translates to CASSQEGGGDQPQHF.

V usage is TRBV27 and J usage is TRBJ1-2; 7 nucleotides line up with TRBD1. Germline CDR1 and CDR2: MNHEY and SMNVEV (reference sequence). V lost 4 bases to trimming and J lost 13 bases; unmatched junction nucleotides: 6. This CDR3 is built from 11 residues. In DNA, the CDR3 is TGTGCCAGCAGTTCAAAGGGGACAGTCACCTTC. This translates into CASSSKGTVTF.

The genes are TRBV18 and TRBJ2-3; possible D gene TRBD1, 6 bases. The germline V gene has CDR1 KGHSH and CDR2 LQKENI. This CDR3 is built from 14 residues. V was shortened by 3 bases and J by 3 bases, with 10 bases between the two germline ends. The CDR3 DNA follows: TGTGCCAGCTCACCGGATACAGGGACAGATACGCAGTATTTT. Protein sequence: CASSPDTGTDTQYF.

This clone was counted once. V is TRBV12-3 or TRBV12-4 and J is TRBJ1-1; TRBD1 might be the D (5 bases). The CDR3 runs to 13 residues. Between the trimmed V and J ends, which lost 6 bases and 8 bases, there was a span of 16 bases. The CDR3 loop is CASSWGDPLEAFF. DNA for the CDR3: TGTGCCAGCAGCTGGGGGGACCCACTGGAAGCTTTCTTT.